Listed below are T cell receptor beta chains from one sample, sequenced in a study. TCRdb fed the 5' RACE reads into MiXCR, producing one record per CDR3 protein. The sample includes 60,000 to 65,000 distinct CDR3 sequences, 25% to 30% seen only once; the top ten take 2.3%. Source material: tumor-infiltrating naive CD4+ T cells sorted from the breast tumor. These receptors were taken from a female donor with breast cancer. Each CDR3 is given with its conserved first and last residue. D genes are given only for firm matches. For some rows the clone size is stated as once, few or many, or as a class when expanded; others skip it.

d_gene,j_gene,v_gene,abundance,CDR3aa,CDR3nt
TRBD2,TRBJ2-1,TRBV29-1,.,CSVEGTINNEQIF,TGCAGCGTTGAGGGGACTATCAACAATGAGCAGATCTTC
.,TRBJ1-6,TRBV7-3,few,CASSLGGEPNSPLHF,TGTGCCAGCAGCTTAGGCGGAGAGCCCAATTCACCCCTCCACTTT
TRBD1,TRBJ2-5,TRBV5-1,.,CASSSPQGYQETQYF,TGCGCCAGCAGCTCCCCACAGGGGTACCAAGAGACCCAGTACTTC
.,TRBJ1-1,TRBV14,.,CASSQVPCRAVGTEAFF,TGTGCCAGCAGCCAAGTCCCGTGCAGGGCTGTAGGCACTGAAGCTTTCTTT
TRBD2,TRBJ2-1,TRBV6-2/TRBV6-3,.,CASSYSREREGSDEQFF,TGTGCCAGCAGTTACTCGAGGGAGCGGGAGGGGAGCGATGAGCAATTCTTC
TRBD2,TRBJ2-7,TRBV4-3,many,CASSQGTSGTYEQYF,TGCGCCAGCAGCCAGGGGACTAGCGGGACGTACGAGCAGTACTTC
.,TRBJ2-5,TRBV20-1,.,CSANSGRGETQYF,TGCAGTGCTAATAGCGGAAGGGGGGAGACCCAGTACTTC
.,TRBJ2-3,TRBV5-1,many,CASSLAPGAVTDTQYF,TGCGCCAGCAGCTTGGCTCCGGGAGCGGTCACAGATACGCAGTATTTT
.,TRBJ2-3,TRBV2,.,CASSDNRDTQYF,TGTGCCAGCAGTGACAACAGAGATACGCAGTATTTT
.,TRBJ2-7,TRBV7-2,.,CASSPRGSQGYEQYF,TGTGCCAGCAGCCCTAGAGGCTCCCAGGGATACGAGCAGTACTTC
.,TRBJ2-1,TRBV5-4,few,CATTGEASPVNEQFF,TGTGCCACCACGGGTGAGGCTAGCCCCGTCAATGAGCAGTTCTTC
TRBD1,TRBJ1-2,TRBV5-1,few,CASSLGQDVYGYTF,TGCGCCAGCAGCCTGGGACAGGACGTCTATGGCTACACCTTC
.,TRBJ2-3,TRBV7-6,few,CASGSLSTDTQYF,TGTGCCAGCGGGAGTCTAAGCACAGATACGCAGTATTTT
.,TRBJ2-1,TRBV20-1,.,CSAVQSGSIYNEQFF,TGCAGTGCAGTTCAGTCCGGGAGTATCTACAATGAGCAGTTCTTC
.,TRBJ2-1,TRBV2,few,CASRIGLQFF,TGTGCCAGTAGAATAGGGCTGCAGTTCTTC
TRBD2,TRBJ2-5,TRBV5-1,.,CASSPGATSEETQYF,TGCGCCAGCAGCCCCGGGGCGACTAGCGAAGAGACCCAGTACTTC
.,TRBJ1-1,TRBV20-1,many,CSARVQNTEAFF,TGCAGTGCTAGAGTCCAGAACACTGAAGCTTTCTTT
TRBD2,TRBJ2-1,TRBV7-3,many,CASSSGLAGRRFF,TGTGCCAGCAGCTCGGGACTAGCGGGGCGGAGGTTCTTC
TRBD2,TRBJ2-1,TRBV7-3,few,CARYRLGLAGPRVYNEQFF,TGTGCCAGATACCGTCTGGGACTAGCGGGCCCACGGGTTTACAATGAGCAGTTCTTC
.,TRBJ1-6,TRBV12-3/TRBV12-4,.,CASSPGQNSPLHF,TGTGCCAGCAGCCCCGGACAGAATTCACCCCTCCACTTT
.,TRBJ2-1,TRBV24-1,.,CATSERLLGYSEQFF,TGTGCCACCAGTGAACGCCTACTAGGGTACAGTGAGCAGTTCTTC
TRBD2,TRBJ2-3,TRBV29-1,.,CSVEGSFGLAGPNTDTQYF,TGCAGCGTTGAGGGTTCTTTCGGGTTAGCGGGGCCAAACACAGATACGCAGTATTTT
.,TRBJ1-1,TRBV20-1,.,CSATVRGVLGEAFF,TGCAGTGCTACTGTGCGAGGGGTTCTTGGTGAAGCTTTCTTT
.,TRBJ2-5,TRBV10-3,few,CAISEEESQYF,TGTGCCATCAGTGAGGAAGAGTCCCAGTACTTC
.,TRBJ2-3,TRBV18,.,CASSPVDFTDTQYF,TGTGCCAGCTCACCAGTGGACTTCACAGATACGCAGTATTTT
.,TRBJ2-7,TRBV27,.,CASSLQGMGYEQYF,TGTGCCAGCAGTTTACAGGGGATGGGATACGAGCAGTACTTC
TRBD1,TRBJ2-7,TRBV20-1,once,CSADTGGKYEQYF,TGCAGTGCTGATACAGGGGGCAAGTACGAGCAGTACTTC
.,TRBJ2-7,TRBV6-1,once,CASRRPGTTIGEQYF,TGTGCCAGCAGGCGTCCCGGGACGACGATCGGCGAGCAGTACTTC
TRBD2,TRBJ2-6,TRBV2,few,CASSPLAGRAAGANVLTF,TGTGCCAGCAGCCCTTTAGCGGGTCGGGCGGCTGGGGCCAACGTCCTGACTTTC
.,TRBJ1-1,TRBV6-1,few,CAMGRPSTEAFF,TGTGCCATGGGGAGGCCGAGCACTGAAGCTTTCTTT
.,TRBJ2-1,TRBV13,.,CASSLQGHEQFF,TGTGCCAGCAGCTTGCAGGGCCATGAGCAGTTCTTC
.,TRBJ2-1,TRBV20-1,few,CSATPFDEQFF,TGCAGTGCTACACCTTTTGATGAGCAGTTCTTC
.,TRBJ1-2,TRBV5-1,.,CATSRGDYGYTF,TGCGCCACCTCGCGGGGGGACTATGGCTACACCTTC
.,TRBJ2-6,TRBV6-2/TRBV6-3,.,CASRRLSGANVLTF,TGTGCCAGCAGGCGGCTATCTGGGGCCAACGTCCTGACTTTC
.,TRBJ1-1,TRBV6-4,.,CASREQQNTEAFF,TGTGCCAGCAGAGAACAGCAGAACACTGAAGCTTTCTTT
.,TRBJ1-4,TRBV21-1,.,CASTGTGNQKLFF,TGTGCCAGCACCGGGACAGGGAACCAAAAACTGTTTTTT
.,TRBJ2-1,TRBV7-8,.,CASSLSLAGTSYNEQFF,TGTGCCAGCAGCTTATCTCTGGCGGGGACCTCCTACAATGAGCAGTTCTTC
.,TRBJ1-4,TRBV4-1,many,CASSPSTMKKLFF,TGCGCCAGCAGCCCGAGCACAATGAAAAAACTGTTTTTT
.,TRBJ1-1,TRBV9,few,CASSRGTLGNTEAFF,TGTGCCAGCAGCCGGGGGACTCTGGGGAACACTGAAGCTTTCTTT
.,TRBJ1-1,TRBV12-3/TRBV12-4,.,CASSPRRGTTEAFF,TGTGCCAGCAGTCCAAGGAGAGGTACCACTGAAGCTTTCTTT
TRBD1,TRBJ1-2,TRBV7-9,medium-sized,CASSPGTDPSGYTF,TGTGCCAGCAGCCCCGGGACAGATCCCTCCGGCTACACCTTC
TRBD2,TRBJ2-5,TRBV6-5,.,CASRQLAIQETQYF,TGTGCCAGCAGACAACTAGCGATCCAAGAGACCCAGTACTTC
.,TRBJ1-1,TRBV7-2,few,CASRGSGTEAFF,TGTGCCAGCAGGGGAAGTGGCACTGAAGCTTTCTTT
TRBD2,TRBJ2-1,TRBV25-1,.,CASSGDSGSFYNEQFF,TGTGCCAGCAGTGGGGATAGCGGGTCCTTCTACAATGAGCAGTTCTTC
.,TRBJ2-7,TRBV6-1,.,CASSEGGSREQYF,TGTGCCAGCAGTGAAGGGGGTTCTCGCGAGCAGTACTTC
.,TRBJ2-7,TRBV6-1,many,CASKFKLGSYEQYF,TGTGCCAGCAAGTTTAAACTGGGGTCCTACGAGCAGTACTTC
.,TRBJ2-3,TRBV29-1,.,CGVGLAVSTDTQYF,TGCGGCGTTGGCTTAGCGGTTAGCACAGATACGCAGTATTTT
TRBD2,TRBJ2-3,TRBV7-2,.,CASSPGLAVTDTQYF,TGTGCCAGCAGCCCGGGACTAGCGGTCACAGATACGCAGTATTTT
.,TRBJ1-1,TRBV29-1,.,CSVAAQGNTEAFF,TGCAGCGTTGCGGCGCAGGGGAACACTGAAGCTTTCTTT
.,TRBJ1-3,TRBV7-9,few,CASSSYRGNTIYF,TGTGCCAGCAGCTCATACAGGGGAAACACCATATATTTT
.,TRBJ2-6,TRBV24-1,few,CATGASGANVLTF,TGTGCCACCGGGGCCTCTGGGGCCAACGTCCTGACTTTC
.,TRBJ2-2,TRBV7-9,few,CASRSLGNTGELFF,TGTGCCAGCAGGTCTCTGGGGAACACCGGGGAGCTGTTTTTT
TRBD2,TRBJ2-7,TRBV5-1,.,CAGSLEVSGAYEQYF,TGCGCCGGCAGCTTGGAAGTTAGCGGGGCCTACGAGCAGTACTTC
.,TRBJ2-6,TRBV9,few,CASSPTGLEGANVLTF,TGTGCCAGCAGTCCGACGGGGCTGGAAGGGGCCAACGTCCTGACTTTC